Listed below are T cell receptor beta chains from one sample, sequenced in a study of blood T cell repertoires in COVID-19. Profiling relied on immunoSEQ multiplex PCR, and the TCRdb table lists in-frame clones only, not all of them. Of over 300,000 clones listed, around 86% are singletons. Sample: PBMCs or T cells enriched from blood (not recorded which). The receptor source for this set is a woman between 18 and 30 years old who had recovered from COVID-19. The CDR3 runs from the conserved cysteine through the conserved F or W. The D gene is left open where the match is weak. Clone size appears in some rows only: once, few, many, or a class for an expanded clone.

clone size	D gene	V gene	J gene	CDR3 DNA	CDR3 protein
-	TRBD2	TRBV4-2	TRBJ2-1	TGTGCCAGCAGCCAAGATCCAAACCTAGCGGGGTATTACAATGAGCAGTTCTTC	CASSQDPNLAGYYNEQFF
-	-	TRBV10-3	TRBJ1-4	TGTGCCATCAGTTCCTCCTCTTTGGGTACAGGGAGTAATGAAAAACTGTTTTTT	CAISSSSLGTGSNEKLFF
-	-	TRBV11-3	TRBJ2-3	TGTGCCAGCAGCTTAGATTTCCTAGCTCCCACAGATACGCAGTATTTT	CASSLDFLAPTDTQYF
-	-	TRBV2	TRBJ1-6	TGTGCCAGCAGTGCCCACATGCTGGGGCAGGGCAGGTCACCCCTCCACTTT	CASSAHMLGQGRSPLHF
-	-	TRBV27	TRBJ1-1	TGTGCCAGCAGTTTAACAGGGTGGAACACTGAAGCTTTCTTT	CASSLTGWNTEAFF
-	-	TRBV11-1	TRBJ1-2	TGTGCCAGCAGCTTAGACCCAGTCCTCTATGGCTACACCTTC	CASSLDPVLYGYTF
-	-	TRBV5-1	TRBJ1-1	TGCGCCAGCAGCTTTTCTGTCCGCGGGTCCCGGGGCACTGAAGCTTTCTTT	CASSFSVRGSRGTEAFF
-	TRBD1	TRBV5-5	TRBJ2-7	TGTGCCAGCAGCTTTAGGACAGGATACGAGCAGTACTTC	CASSFRTGYEQYF
-	TRBD1	TRBV10-3	TRBJ1-5	TGTGCCATCAGTCCCACCGGGACAGGGGCCGGTCAGCCCCAGCATTTT	CAISPTGTGAGQPQHF
-	TRBD1	TRBV5-1	TRBJ1-2	TGCGCCAGCAGCGGGAATCCGGGACAGGGGGCTGGTAGCTACACCTTC	CASSGNPGQGAGSYTF
-	TRBD2	TRBV5-1	TRBJ2-1	TGCGCCAGCAGCAGGTATAGCGGGGGGCCATACAATGAGCAGTTCTTC	CASSRYSGGPYNEQFF
-	-	TRBV19	TRBJ2-3	TGTGCCACTAAACCCGGGAGCTTTAACACAGATACGCAGTATTTT	CATKPGSFNTDTQYF
-	TRBD1	TRBV6-5	TRBJ1-4	TGTGCCAGCAGGTCTACAGGGGGATCAGGTGAAAAACTGTTTTTT	CASRSTGGSGEKLFF
-	TRBD1	TRBV10-3	TRBJ2-1	TGTGCCATCACCCCGGGACAGGGGGGCTACAATGAGCAGTTCTTC	CAITPGQGGYNEQFF
-	-	TRBV4-1	TRBJ2-2	TGCGCCAGCAGCCAAAAAAAGGGGGAGGGGAACACCGGGGAGCTGTTTTTT	CASSQKKGEGNTGELFF
-	-	TRBV10-2	TRBJ2-2	TGCGCCAGCAGTGAACACAGGGCGAACACCGGGGAGCTGTTTTTT	CASSEHRANTGELFF
once	-	TRBV10-2	TRBJ1-2	TGCGCCAGCAGTGAGTCGGGCAGGGTTTCCCTGAGGTATGGCTACACCTTC	CASSESGRVSLRYGYTF
-	TRBD2	TRBV6-5	TRBJ2-7	TGTGCCAGCAGGAGGATAGCGGGGGGGCCGGTCGAGCAGTACTTC	CASRRIAGGPVEQYF
few	TRBD1	TRBV5-1	TRBJ1-5	TGCGCCAGCAGCACAGGGGGGGATCAGCCCCAGCATTTT	CASSTGGDQPQHF
-	-	TRBV7-9	TRBJ1-6	TGTGCCAGCAGCGGTGAAACACCTAATTCACCCCTCCACTTT	CASSGETPNSPLHF
-	TRBD1	TRBV3-1/TRBV3-2	TRBJ1-1	TGTGCCAGCAGCCAAGTCCTAGGAACCCACAGGGGGAGTATGAACACTGAAGCTTTCTTT	CASSQVLGTHRGSMNTEAFF
few	TRBD1	TRBV3-1/TRBV3-2	TRBJ1-4	TGTGCCAGCAGCCAAATGGGACAGGGGGGTGAAAAACTGTTTTTT	CASSQMGQGGEKLFF
-	-	TRBV28	TRBJ2-5	TGTGCCAGCAGTTCCCTAGGGGTGGGGGCAGGCGGTGAGACCCAGTACTTC	CASSSLGVGAGGETQYF